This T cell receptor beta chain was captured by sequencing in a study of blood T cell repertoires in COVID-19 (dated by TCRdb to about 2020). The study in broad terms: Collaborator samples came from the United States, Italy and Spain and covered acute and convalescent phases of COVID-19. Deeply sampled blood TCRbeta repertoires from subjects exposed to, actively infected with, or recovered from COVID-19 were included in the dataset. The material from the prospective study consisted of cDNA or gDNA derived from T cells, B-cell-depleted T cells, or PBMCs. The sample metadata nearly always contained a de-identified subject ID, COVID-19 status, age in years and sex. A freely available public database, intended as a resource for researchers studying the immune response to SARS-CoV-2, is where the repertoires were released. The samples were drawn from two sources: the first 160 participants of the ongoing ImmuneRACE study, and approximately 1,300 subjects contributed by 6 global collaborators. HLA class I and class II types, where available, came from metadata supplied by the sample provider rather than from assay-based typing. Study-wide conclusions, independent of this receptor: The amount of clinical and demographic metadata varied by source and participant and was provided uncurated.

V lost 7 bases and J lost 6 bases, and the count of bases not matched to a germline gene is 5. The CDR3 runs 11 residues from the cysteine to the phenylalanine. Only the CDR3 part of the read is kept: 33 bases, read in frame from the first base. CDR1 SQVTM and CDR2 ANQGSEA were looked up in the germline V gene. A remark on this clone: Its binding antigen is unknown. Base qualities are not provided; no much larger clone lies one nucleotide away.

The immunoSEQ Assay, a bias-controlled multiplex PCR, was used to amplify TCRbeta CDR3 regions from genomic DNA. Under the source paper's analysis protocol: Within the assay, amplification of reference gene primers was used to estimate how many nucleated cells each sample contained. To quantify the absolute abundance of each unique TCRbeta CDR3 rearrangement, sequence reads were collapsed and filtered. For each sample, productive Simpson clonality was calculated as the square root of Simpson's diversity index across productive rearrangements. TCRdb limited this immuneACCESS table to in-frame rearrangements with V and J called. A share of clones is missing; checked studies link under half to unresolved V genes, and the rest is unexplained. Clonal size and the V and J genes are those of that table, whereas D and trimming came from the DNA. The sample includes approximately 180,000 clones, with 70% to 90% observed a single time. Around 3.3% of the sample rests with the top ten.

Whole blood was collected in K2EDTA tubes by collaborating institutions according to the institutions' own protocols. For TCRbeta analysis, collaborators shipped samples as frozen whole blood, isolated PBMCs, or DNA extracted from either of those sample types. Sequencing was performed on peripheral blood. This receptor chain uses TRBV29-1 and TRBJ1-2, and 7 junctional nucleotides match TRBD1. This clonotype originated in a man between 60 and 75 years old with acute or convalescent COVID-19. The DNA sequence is TGCAGCGGAGGGACAGCAAATGGCTACACCTTC. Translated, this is CSGGTANGYTF.